Following are 2 T cell receptor beta chains from one sample sequenced in a study of T cell responses to AZD1222 COVID-19 vaccine. Profiled with immunoSEQ multiplex PCR; TCRdb holds only in-frame clones, not every one. This table has 150,000 to 200,000 clones, 90% appearing once. The sample here was peripheral blood, taken 28 days after the second AZD1222 dose. The receptors were sampled from an adult who received the AZD1222 COVID-19 vaccine.

The rearrangement links TRBV6-5 to TRBJ2-7, with TRBD1 matching over 7 bases. The CDR3 is made up of 15 amino acids. Germline V gives CDR1 MNHEY, CDR2 SVGAGI. V lost 0 bases to trimming and J lost 7 bases; unmatched junction nucleotides: 9. The CDR3 loop is CASSYSAEARGEQYF. Written as DNA, the CDR3 is TGTGCCAGCAGTTACTCCGCCGAGGCCAGGGGGGAGCAGTACTTC.

This clone occurred a few times. The V gene is TRBV7-9, the J gene TRBJ1-6; D gene unclear. This CDR3 comprises 14 residues. Trimming removed 1 base from V and 7 bases from J, with 8 bases in between. Germline CDR1 is SEHNR and CDR2 is FQNEAQ (reference sequence). Here the CDR3 reads CASSLEAQNSPLHF. CDR3 DNA: TGTGCCAGCAGCTTAGAAGCCCAGAATTCACCCCTCCACTTT.